Sequencing of this TCR beta chain was carried out in a study of OX40 agonist ivuxolimab in advanced cancers. Background on the study: Having had anti-PD-1, anti-PD-L1 or anti-CTLA-4 therapy before was allowed, and approximately 40% had some.

Anyone with autoimmune disease history or systemic immunosuppression was excluded. Comment on this clone: Its antigen remains unidentified.

Germline loops: CDR1 SGHVS, CDR2 FNYEAQ. With 5 bases removed from V and 7 bases from J, the gap between germline ends came to 12 bases. This CDR3 is built from 13 residues. Study results and limitations: Doses of 0.1 to 3.0 mg/kg were accompanied by clonal expansion of CD4+ and CD8+ blood T cells by week 6.

Sequenced by immunoSEQ multiplex PCR; TCRdb stores in-frame clones only, minus some. This table has almost 15,000 clones, around 80% appearing once. This clonotype originated in an adult with an advanced solid tumor such as melanoma, head and neck, liver or kidney cancer. V gene TRBV7-6 combines with J gene TRBJ1-5; D might be TRBD1 (6 bases). The input for sequencing was CD4+ or CD8+ T cells sorted from blood, taken in a trial of the OX40 agonist ivuxolimab. In nucleotides, the CDR3 is TGTGCCAGCAGCCCTCAGGGGTGGCAGCCCCAGCATTTT. Its translation: CASSPQGWQPQHF.